These T cell receptor beta chains were read from a single sample in a study of T cells expressing NK-cell markers. TCRdb re-called the 5' RACE reads; every CDR3 protein appears as one record, without DNA. The sample holds some 340,000 distinct CDR3 sequences. The specimen was blood T cells: a sorted CD56 or NKG2C T cell subset, CD4+ or CD8+ T cells, or bulk PBMC T cells (not recorded which). The receptors were sampled from a man aged 18-69 years in good health. The CDR3 runs from the conserved cysteine through the conserved F or W.

cdr3_aa j_call cdr3_length v_call
CASSVQNLNSYNEQFF TRBJ2-1 16 TRBV2
CAGSGFKSNKQETQYF TRBJ2-5 16 TRBV2
CASSLAQGDTQYF TRBJ2-3 13 TRBV11-3
CASTPSLVGNTGELFF TRBJ2-2 16 TRBV5-1
CASSRGGGSSYGYTF TRBJ1-2 15 TRBV5-6
CASSNPRGGSGNTIYF TRBJ1-3 16 TRBV6-5
CSAGLTEGTEQFF TRBJ2-1 13 TRBV20-1
CASSLITTRETQYF TRBJ2-5 14 TRBV5-6
CATSDLMDREQYF TRBJ2-7 13 TRBV24-1
CASSLMRGAFNEKLFF TRBJ1-4 16 TRBV7-2
CASSPLGGGVGELFF TRBJ2-2 15 TRBV7-7
CASSLLGGRGGNEQFF TRBJ2-1 16 TRBV7-6
CASSYSSGPQHF TRBJ1-5 12 TRBV6-6
CASTGATNEKLFF TRBJ1-4 13 TRBV28
CASSSGLAGGETQYF TRBJ2-5 15 TRBV5-1
CASSLGAGIPNEKLFF TRBJ1-4 16 TRBV7-9
CASSPSRGRGGYTF TRBJ1-2 14 TRBV3-1
CASSLRGSGETQYF TRBJ2-5 14 TRBV5-6
CASSSLFGGATGANVLTF TRBJ2-6 18 TRBV27
CASSFVRTWQAGELFF TRBJ2-2 16 TRBV12-3/TRBV12-4
CASSSGTSVETQYF TRBJ2-5 14 TRBV11-3
CASSQDRASGSYEQYF TRBJ2-7 16 TRBV3-1
CASSYLGGGSSYNEQFF TRBJ2-1 17 TRBV6-2/TRBV6-3
CASSYSATFSNQPQHF TRBJ1-5 16 TRBV6-5
CATSDLTSRSYNEQFF TRBJ2-1 16 TRBV24-1
CASSLGDRGGTEAFF TRBJ1-1 15 TRBV12-3/TRBV12-4
CASSLYRGDTGELFF TRBJ2-2 15 TRBV12-3/TRBV12-4
CATADKRGTSYNEQFF TRBJ2-1 16 TRBV24-1
CASSEVGLHYEQYF TRBJ2-7 14 TRBV14
CASKEGGLRLNEQFF TRBJ2-1 15 TRBV2
CASSFGTALNTDTQYF TRBJ2-3 16 TRBV7-2
CASSSASIPYEQYF TRBJ2-7 14 TRBV18
CASSHLEGEQYF TRBJ2-7 12 TRBV3-1
CASSPATEIGGSPLHF TRBJ1-6 16 TRBV19
CASSSTWTSGGPSYNEQFF TRBJ2-1 19 TRBV12-3/TRBV12-4
CATSRGAAIGADTQYF TRBJ2-3 16 TRBV15